The rows below give T cell receptor beta chains drawn from one sample of a study of regulatory dendritic cells for organ transplantation. The repertoire was sequenced with immunoSEQ multiplex PCR; TCRdb's copy has only in-frame clones and lacks some. The sample includes roughly 28,000 clones, around 84% seen only once; the top ten take about 0.094%. Material for sequencing was naive CD4+ T cells from blood. The source is a human donor in good health. CDR3s include the opening cysteine and the closing phenylalanine or tryptophan. The D gene is left open where the match is weak. Expanded clones are given a class, and other clones once, few, many or no size at all.

D: -
J: TRBJ1-6
V: TRBV7-2
size: -
DNA: TGTGCCAGCAGCTCGGGACTTTCAAATTCACCCCTCCACTTT
CDR3: CASSSGLSNSPLHF

D: TRBD1
J: TRBJ2-1
V: TRBV18
size: -
DNA: TGTGCCAGCTCACTCTGGGGACAGGGATCGAACAATGAGCAGTTCTTC
CDR3: CASSLWGQGSNNEQFF

D: TRBD1
J: TRBJ1-2
V: TRBV13
size: -
DNA: TGTGCCAGCAGCTTAGGCCCGGGACAGGGGACTAGTTTC
CDR3: CASSLGPGQGTSF

D: TRBD2
J: TRBJ2-1
V: TRBV7-2
size: few
DNA: TGTGCCAGCAGGCCCAGCGGGGCCTCCTACAATGAGCAGTTCTTC
CDR3: CASRPSGASYNEQFF

D: -
J: TRBJ1-1
V: TRBV6-1
size: few
DNA: TGTGCCAGCAGTGGACAGGCGTACACTGAAGCTTTCTTT
CDR3: CASSGQAYTEAFF

D: -
J: TRBJ1-6
V: TRBV18
size: -
DNA: TGTGCCAGCTCTCGCCGACAGAGCTCCTATAATTCACCCCTCCACTTT
CDR3: CASSRRQSSYNSPLHF

D: TRBD2
J: TRBJ2-5
V: TRBV10-3
size: -
DNA: TGTGCCATCAGTAGGACTAGCGGGGGGGCGCGAGAGACCCAGTACTTC
CDR3: CAISRTSGGARETQYF

D: TRBD1
J: TRBJ1-1
V: TRBV4-3
size: -
DNA: TGCGCCAGCAGCCAAGATAGGACAGGGGTTAACACTGAAGCTTTCTTT
CDR3: CASSQDRTGVNTEAFF

D: -
J: TRBJ2-7
V: TRBV29-1
size: few
DNA: TGCAGCGCCGGGACACCAAACTACGAGCAGTACTTC
CDR3: CSAGTPNYEQYF

D: TRBD1
J: TRBJ1-6
V: TRBV27
size: -
DNA: TGTGCCAGCAGTTTCTCCATCGGGACAGAAGGCCGACCCCTCCACTTT
CDR3: CASSFSIGTEGRPLHF

D: -
J: TRBJ2-1
V: TRBV7-9
size: -
DNA: TGTGCCAGCAGCTTAGAGGGGGTAAATGAGCAGTTCTTC
CDR3: CASSLEGVNEQFF

D: -
J: TRBJ2-3
V: TRBV10-3
size: -
DNA: TGTGCCATCAGTGCGCGGGCTGGGGCAGATACGCAGTATTTT
CDR3: CAISARAGADTQYF

D: -
J: TRBJ2-5
V: TRBV5-1
size: -
DNA: TGCGCCAGCAGCTTGGCCAGGCAAGAGACCCAGTACTTC
CDR3: CASSLARQETQYF

D: -
J: TRBJ1-6
V: TRBV5-6
size: -
DNA: TGTGCCAGCAGCTTAAGGGGCCCGGGTAATTCACCCCTCCACTTT
CDR3: CASSLRGPGNSPLHF

D: -
J: TRBJ2-2
V: TRBV5-5
size: -
DNA: TGTGCCAGCAGCTTGTCGGCAGGGGACACCGGGGAGCTGTTTTTT
CDR3: CASSLSAGDTGELFF

D: -
J: TRBJ1-2
V: TRBV5-4
size: -
DNA: TGTGCCAGCAGCCAAGATAGGGTAAGGGGAGGCGACTATGGCTACACCTTC
CDR3: CASSQDRVRGGDYGYTF

D: -
J: TRBJ1-4
V: TRBV4-2
size: once
DNA: TGTGCCAGCAGCCAAGCCCCAGGGGTAGCTAATGAAAAACTGTTTTTT
CDR3: CASSQAPGVANEKLFF

D: TRBD1
J: TRBJ1-4
V: TRBV10-3
size: -
DNA: TGTGCCATCAGTGGGGGACTTGGGACAGCTGCAACTAATGAAAAACTGTTTTTT
CDR3: CAISGGLGTAATNEKLFF

D: -
J: TRBJ2-7
V: TRBV6-6
size: few
DNA: TGTGCCAGCAGTTACCCCTCTGTCCCCTACGAGCAGTACTTC
CDR3: CASSYPSVPYEQYF

D: TRBD2
J: TRBJ2-5
V: TRBV4-1
size: -
DNA: TGCGCCAGCAGCCAAGGCCTAGCGGGGAGGGAGACCCAGTACTTC
CDR3: CASSQGLAGRETQYF

D: -
J: TRBJ1-1
V: TRBV7-9
size: -
DNA: TGTGCCAGCAGCCAACGGACAGAGATGAACACTGAAGCTTTCTTT
CDR3: CASSQRTEMNTEAFF

D: TRBD1
J: TRBJ1-6
V: TRBV5-4
size: few
DNA: TGTGCCAGCAGCGGGACAGGGAATAATTCACCCCTCCACTTT
CDR3: CASSGTGNNSPLHF

D: -
J: TRBJ2-5
V: TRBV7-9
size: -
DNA: TGTGCCAGCAGCTTAGGACAGATCGAAGAGACCCAGTACTTC
CDR3: CASSLGQIEETQYF

D: TRBD2
J: TRBJ2-1
V: TRBV5-4
size: -
DNA: TGTGCCAGCAGAGGCGGGACTAGCCTATACAATGAGCAGTTCTTC
CDR3: CASRGGTSLYNEQFF

D: -
J: TRBJ1-1
V: TRBV9
size: few
DNA: TGTGCCAGCAGCCCACAACCGAACACTGAAGCTTTCTTT
CDR3: CASSPQPNTEAFF

D: -
J: TRBJ1-5
V: TRBV7-9
size: few
DNA: TGTGCCAGCAGCCCCGGACAGATCCCAAATCAGCCCCAGCATTTT
CDR3: CASSPGQIPNQPQHF

D: -
J: TRBJ1-2
V: TRBV4-3
size: -
DNA: TGCGCCAGCAGCCAAGTATCCCAGGCCCGCTACTATGGCTACACCTTC
CDR3: CASSQVSQARYYGYTF

D: -
J: TRBJ2-7
V: TRBV12-5
size: -
DNA: TGTGCTAGTGGCACTGACACAGCCGAGCAGTACTTC
CDR3: CASGTDTAEQYF

D: TRBD2
J: TRBJ2-3
V: TRBV10-2
size: -
DNA: TGCGCCAGCAGCGGGGGACTAGCGTTCCGCTGGCGGGGCACAGATACGCAGTATTTT
CDR3: CASSGGLAFRWRGTDTQYF

D: -
J: TRBJ2-5
V: TRBV10-3
size: -
DNA: TGTGCCATCAGCAATCCGGGGCAGGGGATGGAGACCCAGTACTTC
CDR3: CAISNPGQGMETQYF

D: TRBD1
J: TRBJ2-1
V: TRBV5-4
size: -
DNA: TGTGCCAGCAGCTTCTGGACAGGGCGGAGAAATGAGCAGTTCTTC
CDR3: CASSFWTGRRNEQFF

D: TRBD1
J: TRBJ1-3
V: TRBV7-9
size: few
DNA: TGTGCCAGCACCACCGGGACAGCTGCCTCAATCTCTGGAAACACCATATATTTT
CDR3: CASTTGTAASISGNTIYF

D: TRBD1
J: TRBJ1-4
V: TRBV5-5
size: -
DNA: TGTGCCAGCAGTACCCCCGGGACAGAGAATGAAAAACTGTTTTTT
CDR3: CASSTPGTENEKLFF

D: TRBD1
J: TRBJ1-2
V: TRBV5-1
size: -
DNA: TGCGCCAGCAGATCAAAACAGGGGGCTGAACGTGGCTACACCTTC
CDR3: CASRSKQGAERGYTF

D: TRBD1
J: TRBJ2-4
V: TRBV29-1
size: -
DNA: TGCAGCGTTGAACCCCTACAGGGGAGCAAAAACATTCAGTACTTC
CDR3: CSVEPLQGSKNIQYF

D: TRBD1
J: TRBJ2-7
V: TRBV4-1
size: -
DNA: TGCGCCAGCAGCCACCAACAGGGGTTTTCCTCCTACGAGCAGTACTTC
CDR3: CASSHQQGFSSYEQYF

D: -
J: TRBJ1-5
V: TRBV10-3
size: -
DNA: TGTGCCACCAAGTTAGGGAGAGAAAGCAATCAGCCCCAGCATTTT
CDR3: CATKLGRESNQPQHF